This T cell receptor (beta chain) comes out of a study of cytomegalovirus exposure and HLA in healthy donors. Study-wide results and caveats: Researchers catalogued roughly 170 TCR beta chains as cytomegalovirus-associated. Using the classifier, cytomegalovirus status was reportedly diagnosed with high specificity and sensitivity.

Among the donors, all were healthy bone marrow donors. Note on this clone: Its specificity is not known.

Vbeta (60) and Jbeta (13) primers were used in the PCR. This table comes from immunoSEQ multiplex PCR, and its TCRdb copy is limited to in-frame clones, with some not included. This table holds some 160,000 clones, approximately 84% found once. The TCR originated in a male donor in good health and CMV-seropositive. Sequencing was done on a sample of PBMCs.

CDR3 coding DNA: TGTGCCTGGAGTGCTACGACAGGGACAGAGACCCAGTACTTC. It specifies CAWSATTGTETQYF. V gene TRBV30 combines with J gene TRBJ2-5; TRBD1 aligns across 7 bases. V lost 1 base to trimming and J lost 4 bases; unmatched junction nucleotides: 6. The germline CDR1 and CDR2 sequences are GTSNPN and SVGIG (reference sequence). This CDR3 contains 14 residues.